One T cell receptor beta chain is described in this entry. The sample is drawn from a study of control samples from healthy donors and cancer patients. TCRdb keeps only in-frame clones here, not all; method: immunoSEQ multiplex PCR. The sample has about 200,000 clones; the top ten hold 2.2%. The clonotype originates from a woman between 25 and 40 years old in good health. Sequences were obtained from blood.

CDR3 protein: CASSLGSSLGETQYF. For the CDR3, the DNA is TGTGCCAGCAGCTTGGGGAGTTCCCTTGGGGAGACCCAGTACTTC. The V and J genes are TRBV5-4 and TRBJ2-5; D is unclear. The CDR3 covers 15 residues. V lost 0 bases, J lost 5 bases, and 14 bases lay in between. Per the germline V gene, CDR1 is SGHNT and CDR2 is YYREEE (reference sequence).